A single sample gave rise to the 8 T cell receptor beta chains below, sequenced in a study of blood T cell repertoires in COVID-19. Repertoires were generated with immunoSEQ multiplex PCR, while TCRdb's copy carries only in-frame clones and drops some. The table records roughly 90,000 clones, around 84% of them present only once. Sequencing used peripheral blood. All receptors come from a man in his forties or fifties with acute or convalescent COVID-19.

This clone was counted between two and nine times. The chain carries TRBV12-3 or TRBV12-4 and TRBJ2-1; D call uncertain. The CDR3 covers 12 residues. Trimming took off 2 bases at V and 13 bases at J, with 12 bases between the two ends. CDR3 coding DNA: TGTGCCAGCAGTTTAATCTTCCAGTTTCAGTTCTTC. Translation: CASSLIFQFQFF.

This rearrangement joins TRBV10-3 to TRBJ2-7; TRBD1 agrees at 7 bases. The CDR3 covers 17 residues. V shed 10 bases and J 0 bases; nucleotides not matched to a gene: 18. The germline V gene has CDR1 ENHRY and CDR2 SYGVKD. The chain's CDR3 is CATNGAPGQMNSYEQYF. CDR3 bases: TGTGCCACCAATGGGGCCCCGGGACAGATGAACTCCTACGAGCAGTACTTC.

The chain joins TRBV6-2 or TRBV6-3 to TRBJ2-1, with 13 positions matching TRBD2. Germline V gene sequence: CDR1 MNHEY, CDR2 SVGEGT. CDR3 length: 18 residues. After removal of 4 bases from V and 3 bases from J, the junction contained 9 bases not matched to a gene. The CDR3 DNA is TGTGCCAGCAGTTCCATCCTACTAGCGGGGGGGCTCTACAATGAGCAGTTCTTC. Translated, it gives CASSSILLAGGLYNEQFF.

This clone came up many times. The chain uses TRBV4-2 and TRBJ1-1; D is perhaps TRBD1 (5 bases). Germline CDR1 is LGHNA and CDR2 is YNFKEQ. The CDR3 is 14 residues long. V shed 2 bases and J shed 4 bases, with 11 bases lying between them. The CDR3 DNA sequence: TGTGCCAGCAGCCAACCACGGGGGGGCACTGAAGCTTTCTTT. Protein sequence: CASSQPRGGTEAFF.

At least ten counts were recorded for this clone. The chain uses TRBV6-5 and TRBJ1-1; a possible D gene is TRBD1 (5 bases). Germline-derived CDR1 and CDR2 are MNHEY and SVGAGI. Trimming pared 2 bases from V and 6 bases from J, leaving 7 bases between. The CDR3 is 12 amino acids. CDR3 in amino acids: CASSYRGAEAFF. The CDR3 nucleotides read TGTGCCAGCAGTTACCGGGGGGCTGAAGCTTTCTTT.

The chain joins TRBV14 to TRBJ1-1; 8 bases line up with TRBD1. Trimming removed 2 bases from V and 1 base from J; junction bases left unmatched: 12. Germline V gene lookup returns CDR1 SGHDN and CDR2 FVKESK. The CDR3 totals 18 residues. The CDR3 loop reads CASSQRLGVTGANTEAFF. In DNA, the CDR3 is TGTGCCAGCAGCCAACGGCTCGGGGTGACAGGGGCGAACACTGAAGCTTTCTTT.

This rearrangement joins TRBV5-6 to TRBJ1-1; tentative D call: TRBD1 (5 bases). This CDR3 is 14 amino acids long. The V gene lost 6 bases and the J gene lost 1 base, with 13 bases spanning the gap. Per the germline V gene, CDR1 is SGHDT and CDR2 is YYEEEE. The CDR3 coding sequence is TGTGCCAGCAACGTAATCGGACAGAACACTGAAGCTTTCTTT. Protein sequence: CASNVIGQNTEAFF.

This clone was recorded only once. The chain recombines TRBV5-1 with TRBJ1-1; the D is unclear. V lost 3 bases and J 1 base, leaving 13 bases between the germline ends. CDR3 size: 15 residues. CDR1 and CDR2 from the germline V gene are SGHRS and YFSETQ. The CDR3 loop is CASSSSGSTNTEAFF. Written as DNA, the CDR3 is TGCGCCAGCAGCTCCTCCGGGAGCACGAACACTGAAGCTTTCTTT.